This note documents a single T cell receptor (beta chain) sequence. Antigen specificity is unknown. CDR1 is PRHDT and CDR2 is FYEKMQ in the germline V gene (reference sequence). With V trimmed by 1 base and J by 1 base, 3 bases remained unmatched. The CDR3 contains 15 residues. This record comes from a study of T cell clonotyping in hematopoietic cell transplantation. The protocol was immunoSEQ multiplex PCR, while the TCRdb copy is restricted to in-frame clones and leaves out a portion. Among about 13,000 clones listed, about 93% were seen once. General study findings and limits: Graft donor and pretransplant recipient Inverse Simpson Index values predicted broader posttransplant TCR diversity. Few recipient clonotypes overlapped donors; over 95% were de novo at given depth. Pathologically expanded recipient clonotypes increased progressively from day 30 to day 180 as diversity fell. No sorting was done, leaving CD4 and CD8 contributions mixed.

Sequencing used peripheral blood mononuclear cells. The chain carries TRBV13 and TRBJ1-1; 7 nucleotides agree with TRBD1. The receptor's source is a man in his thirties or forties in good health. Some clones in this sample may be carry-over from other donors' samples. The DNA for the CDR3 is TGTGCCAGCAGCTTAGCGGCAGGGGGGAACACTGAAGCTTTCTTT. It codes for CASSLAAGGNTEAFF.